This TCR beta chain was found in a study of T cell repertoires in ileal Crohn's disease (dated by TCRdb to between 2018 and 2020). About the investigation overall: The median duration of disease was 7.9 years, and at the time of surgery 30% to 35% of patients were active smokers. Every patient underwent surgery because of a complication, which was stricturing disease in around 61% of cases and penetrating disease in roughly 39%. Postoperative therapy was given to about half of the patients, with thiopurines administered to about ten patients and anti-TNF agents administered to 15 to 20 patients. Neoterminal ileum biopsies obtained at postoperative colonoscopy were designated as M6 samples. A prospective multicentre cohort supplied the 50 or so Crohn's disease patients whose TCR repertoires were analysed. The study ran alongside a multicentre cohort designed to identify predictors of early endoscopic recurrence after ileocolonic resection. A Rutgeerts score above i0 was used to define endoscopic postoperative recurrence. A total of roughly 170 mucosal samples from around 57 patients were sequenced, collected from several sites on the surgical specimen and at postoperative endoscopy. Broad study findings and their caveats: A significantly higher proportion of clonal expansions was observed in active smokers at surgery than in non-smokers (about 25% vs 20%, p=0.02). Sorted CD8 T cells carried more high-frequency clones than CD4 T cells, suggesting mucosal expansions were mainly CD8. Mucosal CD4 and CD8 T cells were sorted and sequenced only in a subgroup of patients, the size of which was not stated. Higher high-frequency clone percentages at surgery were associated with endoscopic recurrence; all patients with clonality above 26.8% (18/57) had recurrence. Within the first year after surgery, the timing of postoperative endoscopy varied, and the median delay was about seven months.

Explained via the paper, the time point label denotes: neoterminal ileum biopsy at postoperative endoscopy, about 6 months after surgery. Adults with ileal or ileocolonic Crohn's disease for whom ileocolonic resection was indicated were considered eligible. Whole ileal mucosal biopsies were stored frozen at -80°C before DNA extraction. Genomic DNA was isolated from frozen whole biopsies using a TRizol-based method, and the DNA was quantified with a NanoDrop 2000 spectrophotometer. Roughly 500 nanograms of biopsy DNA per sample were submitted for commercial TCRB immunosequencing. Adaptive Biotechnology amplified the CDR3 regions from genomic DNA with a two-step multiplex PCR designed to control amplification bias. Primers for every V and J gene segment were used in the first PCR, and barcodes and Illumina adapters were added in the second PCR. An Illumina instrument was used to sequence the CDR3 libraries. Under the source paper's analysis protocol: Vendor-provided pipelines were combined with custom analysis of raw data in R/Bioconductor under R version 3.3.0. Clonality, which ranges from 0 to 1, was calculated as the inverse of the normalised Shannon entropy across all productive clones. High-frequency clones were defined as the repertoire share of the top 100 clones, retaining only clones passing a 95% confidence test. The Simpson index measured repertoire diversity, and the Morisita-Horn index measured overlap between samples. TCRdb obtained this table from immuneACCESS and retained in-frame rearrangements with V and J assigned. These tables miss some clones; where compared with another copy, unresolved V genes account for less than half of the shortfall, and the remainder is unexplained. The V and J calls and clone size come from that table; D and trimming were worked out from the DNA. The sample yields 4,500 to 6,000 clones; 69% were counted once. The ten largest account for less than 30% of the sample.

V sheds 6 bases and J sheds 4 bases, leaving 15 bases between their ends. Including cysteine and phenylalanine, the CDR3 has 15 amino acids. Just the 45-base CDR3 DNA is kept, in frame starting at base 1. Looking up the germline V gene (reference sequence) yields CDR1 MNHEY and CDR2 SMNVEV. Worth noting for this clone: There is no known antigen for this receptor. One base away there is no much larger clone; base qualities are not given.

Sequences were obtained from ileal tissue. The TCR comes from an adult with Crohn's disease. The chain is encoded by TRBV27 joined to TRBJ2-2; the D gene remains uncertain. The sequenced DNA: TGTGCCAGCAGCCTACGTGACCGAGGCACCGGGGAGCTGTTTTTT. Translated, it reads CASSLRDRGTGELFF.